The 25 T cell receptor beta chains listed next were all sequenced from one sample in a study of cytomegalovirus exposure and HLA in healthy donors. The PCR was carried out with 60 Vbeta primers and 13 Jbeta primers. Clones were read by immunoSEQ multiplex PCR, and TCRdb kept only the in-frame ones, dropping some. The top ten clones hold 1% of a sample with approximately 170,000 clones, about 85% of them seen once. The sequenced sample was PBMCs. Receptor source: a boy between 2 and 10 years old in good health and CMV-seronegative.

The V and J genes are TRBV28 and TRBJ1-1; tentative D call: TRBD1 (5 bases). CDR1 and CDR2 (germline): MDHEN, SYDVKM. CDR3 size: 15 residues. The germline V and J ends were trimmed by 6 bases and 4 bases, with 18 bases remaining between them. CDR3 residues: CASRGSSRGSTEAFF. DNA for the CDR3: TGTGCCAGCAGGGGGAGTTCACGGGGGAGCACTGAAGCTTTCTTT. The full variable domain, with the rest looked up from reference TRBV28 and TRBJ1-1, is DVKVTQSSRYLVKRTGEKVFLECVQDMDHENMFWYRQDPGLGLRLIYFSYDVKMKEKGDIPEGYSVSREKKERFSLILESASTNQTSMYLCASRGSSRGSTEAFFGQGTRLTVV.

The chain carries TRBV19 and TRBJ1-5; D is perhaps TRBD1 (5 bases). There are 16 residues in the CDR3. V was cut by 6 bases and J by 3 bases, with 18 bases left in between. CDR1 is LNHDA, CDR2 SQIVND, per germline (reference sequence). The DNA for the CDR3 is TGTGCCAGTAGGACCCGGGCTGGGGCCCCCAATCAGCCCCAGCATTTT. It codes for CASRTRAGAPNQPQHF.

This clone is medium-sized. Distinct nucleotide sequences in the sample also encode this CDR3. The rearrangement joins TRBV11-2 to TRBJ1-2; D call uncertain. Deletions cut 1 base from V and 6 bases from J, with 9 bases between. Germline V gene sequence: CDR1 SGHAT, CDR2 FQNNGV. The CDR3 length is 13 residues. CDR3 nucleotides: TGTGCCAGCAGCTTAGGGACGGGAGATGGCTACACCTTC. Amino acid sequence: CASSLGTGDGYTF.

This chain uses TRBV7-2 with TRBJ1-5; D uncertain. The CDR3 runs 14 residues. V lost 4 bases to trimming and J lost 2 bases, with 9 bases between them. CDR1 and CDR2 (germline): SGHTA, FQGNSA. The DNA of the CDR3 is TGTGCCAGCAGCTCTTCCTATGGCAATCAGCCCCAGCATTTT. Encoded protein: CASSSSYGNQPQHF.

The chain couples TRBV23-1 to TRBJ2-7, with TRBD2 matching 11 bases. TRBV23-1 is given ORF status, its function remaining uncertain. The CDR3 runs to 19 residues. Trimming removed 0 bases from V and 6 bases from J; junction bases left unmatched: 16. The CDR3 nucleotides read TGCGCCAGCAGTCAATCGCCCCCGGGGGGTAGCGGGAGGGCCATCGAGCAGTACTTC. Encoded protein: CASSQSPPGGSGRAIEQYF.

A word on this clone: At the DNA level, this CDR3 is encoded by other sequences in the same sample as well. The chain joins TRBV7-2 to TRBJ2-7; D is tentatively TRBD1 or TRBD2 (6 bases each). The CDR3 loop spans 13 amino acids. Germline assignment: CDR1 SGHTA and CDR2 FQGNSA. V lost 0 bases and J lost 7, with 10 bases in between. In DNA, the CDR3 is TGTGCCAGCAGCTTAGCGGGGGCGGGAGAGCAGTACGTC. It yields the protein CASSLAGAGEQYV.

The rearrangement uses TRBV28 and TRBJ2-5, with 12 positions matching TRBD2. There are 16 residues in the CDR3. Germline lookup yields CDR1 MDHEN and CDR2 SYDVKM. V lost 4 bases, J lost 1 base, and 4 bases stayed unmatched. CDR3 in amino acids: CASSSTSGRSQETQYF. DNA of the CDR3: TGTGCCAGCAGTTCTACTAGCGGGAGGAGCCAAGAGACCCAGTACTTC.

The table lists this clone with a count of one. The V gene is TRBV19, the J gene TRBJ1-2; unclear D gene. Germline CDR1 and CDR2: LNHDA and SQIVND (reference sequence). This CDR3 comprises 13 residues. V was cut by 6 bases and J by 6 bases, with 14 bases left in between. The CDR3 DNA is TGTGCCAGTAGAAGGAGGGCCATGGATGGCTACACCTTC. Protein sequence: CASRRRAMDGYTF.

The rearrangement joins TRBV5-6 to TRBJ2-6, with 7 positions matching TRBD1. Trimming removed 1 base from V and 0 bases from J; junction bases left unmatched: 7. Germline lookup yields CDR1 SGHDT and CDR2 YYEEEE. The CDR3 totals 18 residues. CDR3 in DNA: TGTGCCAGCAGCTTGTGGGACAGACTGAGCTCTGGGGCCAACGTCCTGACTTTC. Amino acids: CASSLWDRLSSGANVLTF.

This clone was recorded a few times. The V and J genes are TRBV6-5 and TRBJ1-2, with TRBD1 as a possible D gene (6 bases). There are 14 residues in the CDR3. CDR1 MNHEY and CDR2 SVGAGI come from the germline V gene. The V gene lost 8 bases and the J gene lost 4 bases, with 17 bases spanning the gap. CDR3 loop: CASGSGDASYGYTF. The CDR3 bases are TGTGCCAGCGGATCAGGGGACGCGAGCTATGGCTACACCTTC.

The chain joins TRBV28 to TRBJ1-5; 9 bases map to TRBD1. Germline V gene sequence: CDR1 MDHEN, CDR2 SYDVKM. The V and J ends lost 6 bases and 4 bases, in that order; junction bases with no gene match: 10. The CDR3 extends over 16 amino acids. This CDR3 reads CASSTYWTGENQPQHF. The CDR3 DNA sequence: TGTGCCAGCAGCACATATTGGACAGGGGAAAATCAGCCCCAGCATTTT.

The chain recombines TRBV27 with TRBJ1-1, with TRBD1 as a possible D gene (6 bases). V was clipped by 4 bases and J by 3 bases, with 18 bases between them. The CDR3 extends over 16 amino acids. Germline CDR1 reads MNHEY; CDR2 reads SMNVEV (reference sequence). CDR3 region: CASSSLMTGGYTEAFF. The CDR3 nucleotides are TGTGCCAGCAGTTCGCTCATGACAGGCGGGTACACTGAAGCTTTCTTT.

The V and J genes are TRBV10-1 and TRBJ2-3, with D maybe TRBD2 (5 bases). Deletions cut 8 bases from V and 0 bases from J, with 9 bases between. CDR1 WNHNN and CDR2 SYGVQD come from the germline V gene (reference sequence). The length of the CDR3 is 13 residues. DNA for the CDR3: TGCGCCAGCGGAGGACTGAGCACAGATACGCAGTATTTT. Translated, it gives CASGGLSTDTQYF.

The CDR3 here is CASGLVVGTDTDTQYF. The CDR3 region has the DNA TGTGCTAGTGGTTTGGTCGTGGGGACAGACACAGATACGCAGTATTTT. The chain links TRBV12-5 to TRBJ2-3, with 7 nucleotides matching TRBD1. Per the germline V gene, CDR1 is LGHNT and CDR2 is FRNRAP. Losses at the gene ends were 0 bases for V and 2 bases for J; bases not matched to a gene: 5. CDR3 length: 16 residues.

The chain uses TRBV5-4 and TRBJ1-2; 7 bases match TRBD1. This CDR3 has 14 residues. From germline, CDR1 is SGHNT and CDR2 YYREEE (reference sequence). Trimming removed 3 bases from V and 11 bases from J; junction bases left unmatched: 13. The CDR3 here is CASSWYRDSVFYTF. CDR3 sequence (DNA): TGTGCCAGCAGCTGGTACCGGGACAGCGTCTTTTACACCTTC.

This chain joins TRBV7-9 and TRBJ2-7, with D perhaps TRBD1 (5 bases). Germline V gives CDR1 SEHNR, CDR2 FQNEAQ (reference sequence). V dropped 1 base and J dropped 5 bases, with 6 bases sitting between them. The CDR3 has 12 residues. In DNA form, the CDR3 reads TGTGCCAGCAGCTTAGTAGGGGACGAGCAGTACTTC. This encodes CASSLVGDEQYF.

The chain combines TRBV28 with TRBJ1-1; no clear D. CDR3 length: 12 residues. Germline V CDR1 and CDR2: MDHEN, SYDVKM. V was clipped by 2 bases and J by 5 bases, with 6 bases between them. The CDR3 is CASSLVSTEAFF. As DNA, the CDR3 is TGTGCCAGCAGTTTAGTTAGTACTGAAGCTTTCTTT.

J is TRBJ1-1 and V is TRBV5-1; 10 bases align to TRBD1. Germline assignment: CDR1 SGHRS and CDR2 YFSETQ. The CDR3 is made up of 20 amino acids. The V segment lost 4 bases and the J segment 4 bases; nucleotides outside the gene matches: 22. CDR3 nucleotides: TGCGCCAGCAGCCGCCGACTGATGACGACAGGGGGCGCGGGAAGCACTGAAGCTTTCTTT. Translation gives CASSRRLMTTGGAGSTEAFF.

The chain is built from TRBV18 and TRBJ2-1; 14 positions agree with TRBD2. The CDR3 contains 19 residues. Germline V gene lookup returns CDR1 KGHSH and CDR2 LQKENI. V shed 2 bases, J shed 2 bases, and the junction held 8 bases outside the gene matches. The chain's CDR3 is CASSPKRTSGRMTYNEQFF. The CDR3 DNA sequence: TGTGCCAGCTCACCAAAGAGGACTAGCGGGAGGATGACCTACAATGAGCAGTTCTTC.

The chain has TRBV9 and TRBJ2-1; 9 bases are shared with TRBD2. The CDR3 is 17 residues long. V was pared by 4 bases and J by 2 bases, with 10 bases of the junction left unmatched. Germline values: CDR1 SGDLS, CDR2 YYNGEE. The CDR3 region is CASSSRSRGGAYNEQFF. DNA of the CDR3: TGTGCCAGCAGCTCCAGGTCTCGCGGGGGGGCCTACAATGAGCAGTTCTTC.

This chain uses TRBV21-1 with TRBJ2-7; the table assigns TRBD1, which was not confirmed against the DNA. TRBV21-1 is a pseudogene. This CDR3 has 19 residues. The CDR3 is CASSAQTGDDGRSSYEQYV. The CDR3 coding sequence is TGTGCCAGCAGCGCCCAGACAGGGGACGACGGCCGCTCCTCCTACGAGCAGTACGTC.

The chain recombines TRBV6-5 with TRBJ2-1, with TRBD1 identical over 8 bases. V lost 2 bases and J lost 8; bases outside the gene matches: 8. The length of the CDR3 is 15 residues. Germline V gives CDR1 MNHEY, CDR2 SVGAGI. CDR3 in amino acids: CASSYLGQGGDEQFF. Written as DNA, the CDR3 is TGTGCCAGCAGTTACCTTGGACAGGGAGGAGATGAGCAGTTCTTC.

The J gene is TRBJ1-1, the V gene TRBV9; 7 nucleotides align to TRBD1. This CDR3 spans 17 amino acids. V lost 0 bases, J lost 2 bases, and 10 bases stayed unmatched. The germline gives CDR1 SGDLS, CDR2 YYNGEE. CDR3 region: CASSVAHFRTGNTEAFF. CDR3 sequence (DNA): TGTGCCAGCAGCGTAGCCCATTTCAGGACAGGTAACACTGAAGCTTTCTTT.

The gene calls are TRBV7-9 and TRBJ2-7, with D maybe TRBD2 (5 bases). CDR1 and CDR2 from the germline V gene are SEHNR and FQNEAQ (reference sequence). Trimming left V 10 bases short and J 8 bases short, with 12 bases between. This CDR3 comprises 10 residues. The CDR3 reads CAIEREQQYF. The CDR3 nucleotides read TGTGCCATAGAACGGGAACAGCAGTACTTC. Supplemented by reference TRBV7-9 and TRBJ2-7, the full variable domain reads DTGVSQNPRHKITKRGQNVTFRCDPISEHNRLYWYRQTLGQGPEFLTYFQNEAQLEKSRLLSDRFSAERPKGSFSTLEIQRTEQGDSAMYLCAIEREQQYFGPGTRLTVT.

This CDR3 is CAWSVEADFNQPQHF. For the CDR3, the DNA is TGTGCCTGGAGTGTAGAGGCAGACTTTAATCAGCCCCAGCATTTT. The chain is built from TRBV30 and TRBJ1-5; D gene uncertain. This CDR3 comprises 15 residues. Trimming took 0 bases from V and 4 from J, leaving 13 bases between them. The germline gives CDR1 GTSNPN, CDR2 SVGIG (reference sequence).